Sequencing of this TCR beta chain was carried out in a study of T cells after yellow fever vaccination (dated by TCRdb to 2018 to 2020). For the study in its entirety: The SMART-Seq v4 Ultra Low Input RNA kit was used to prepare libraries from fractions with low cell numbers. Bulk TCR alpha and beta repertoires were sequenced longitudinally to track T-cell clones before and after primary and booster YFV17D yellow fever vaccination. Two healthy male donors, one aged 18 to 29 and one aged 30 to 39 years, were included in the cohort. Blood samples were taken at several timepoints before and after primary and secondary immunization, and bulk PBMC replicates and cell subsets were isolated.

This clonotype came up many times. Its antigen has not been determined. It has no much larger one-base neighbor in the sample; base qualities were not kept. V is cut by 10 bases and J by 4 bases, and the space between the germline ends is 14 bases. The germline V gene sets CDR1 to ENHRY and CDR2 to SYGVKD. Reading from cysteine to phenylalanine, the CDR3 counts 13 amino acids. Only the CDR3 DNA is retained, 39 bases long and in frame from the first base. Sample treatment or condition, as interpreted from the label and publication: live attenuated yellow fever vaccine strain. At each blood-draw timepoint, two biological replicates of bulk PBMCs were collected. A standard Ficoll-Paque protocol was used to isolate PBMCs from peripheral blood. TriZol was used to extract RNA from bulk PBMCs, from CD4 and CD8 fractions, and from dextramer-positive and dextramer-negative fractions. Points the paper makes about the study in general: Because the study included only a couple of donors, the extent to which the findings can be generalized is limited. Most clones expanded after primary vaccination were re-detected after the booster (almost 97% of CD4 and around 86% of CD8), suggesting broad memory maintenance. The secondary T-cell response was weaker than the primary response but faster, peaking on day 5 instead of day 15. FACS-sorted repertoires could contain abundant contaminating clonotypes from the bulk population, so computational filtering was required. A small share of clonotypes occurred in both CD4 and CD8 compartments, likely arising from convergent recombination.

Synthesis of TCR cDNA relied on 5'RACE template switching, a step that introduced a universal primer site along with unique molecular identifiers. Priming for cDNA synthesis came from both the TCR alpha and TCR beta constant segments. Two PCR steps were used to amplify libraries, with sample barcodes and sequencing adapters being added in the second step. Sequencing of libraries was done on Illumina HiSeq 2500 (2x100 bp) or NovaSeq (2x150 bp). The study's own analysis went as follows. MIGEC handled demultiplexing of reads and collapsing into UMI consensus sequences, while MiXCR performed V(D)J alignment. Vaccine-responding clonotypes were defined with edgeR using replicate PBMC samples, requiring FDR below 0.01 and a log2 fold change above 5 up to day 15. CD4 or CD8 identity was assigned to each bulk clonotype according to whether the clonotype was present at higher abundance in the sequenced CD4 repertoire or the sequenced CD8 repertoire. TCRdb trimmed public reads at Q25 via fastp, called clones via MiXCR and kept in-frame beta chains. Rows with one shared CDR3 protein collapse into an entry with the most common genes and DNA. The V and J calls here are based on TCRdb, not the publication. The sample table holds 300,000 or so distinct CDR3 sequences, of which around 7.3% were seen once. Roughly 19% of the sample comes from the top ten.

The chain links TRBV10-3 with TRBJ1-3, with no confidently assigned D gene. This sequence originates from a man younger than 35 who received the YFV17D yellow fever vaccine. This specimen consisted of PBMCs, obtained 35 to 50 days after the first yellow fever vaccination. CDR3 loop: CASIPASGNTIYF. The DNA sequence follows: TGTGCCAGTATTCCAGCGTCCGGAAACACCATATATTTT.